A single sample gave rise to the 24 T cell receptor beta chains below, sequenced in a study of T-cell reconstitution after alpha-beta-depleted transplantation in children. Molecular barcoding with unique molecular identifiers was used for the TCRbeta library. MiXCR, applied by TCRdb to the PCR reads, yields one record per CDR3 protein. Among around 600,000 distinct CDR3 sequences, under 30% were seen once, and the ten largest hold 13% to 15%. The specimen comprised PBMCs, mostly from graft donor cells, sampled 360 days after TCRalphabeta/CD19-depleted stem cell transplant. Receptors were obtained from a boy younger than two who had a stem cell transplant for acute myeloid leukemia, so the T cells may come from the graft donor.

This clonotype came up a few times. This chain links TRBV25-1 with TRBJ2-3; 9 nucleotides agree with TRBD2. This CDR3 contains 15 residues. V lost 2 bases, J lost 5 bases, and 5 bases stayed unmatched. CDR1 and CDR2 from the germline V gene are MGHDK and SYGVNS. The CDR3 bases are TGTGCCAGCAGTGAAACCGGAGCGGGGGGAGATACGCAGTATTTT. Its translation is CASSETGAGGDTQYF.

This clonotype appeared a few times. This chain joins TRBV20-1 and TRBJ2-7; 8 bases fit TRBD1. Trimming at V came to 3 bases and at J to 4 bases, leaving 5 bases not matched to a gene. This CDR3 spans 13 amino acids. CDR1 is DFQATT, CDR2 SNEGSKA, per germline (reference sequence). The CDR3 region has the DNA TGCAGTGCTAGTGCAGGGGGCGAGTACGAGCAGTACTTC. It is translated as CSASAGGEYEQYF.

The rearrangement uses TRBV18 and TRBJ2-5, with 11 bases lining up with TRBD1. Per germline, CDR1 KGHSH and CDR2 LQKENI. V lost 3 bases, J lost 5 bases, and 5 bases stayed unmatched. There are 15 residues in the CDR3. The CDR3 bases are TGTGCCAGCTCACCGGACAGGGGGCCGTCCGAGACCCAGTACTTC. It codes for CASSPDRGPSETQYF.

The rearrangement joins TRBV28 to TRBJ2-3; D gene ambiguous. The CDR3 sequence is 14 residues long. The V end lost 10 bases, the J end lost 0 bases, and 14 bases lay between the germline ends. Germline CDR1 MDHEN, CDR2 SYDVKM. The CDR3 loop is CATSGVSSTDTQYF. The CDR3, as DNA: TGTGCCACCTCTGGCGTTTCTAGCACAGATACGCAGTATTTT.

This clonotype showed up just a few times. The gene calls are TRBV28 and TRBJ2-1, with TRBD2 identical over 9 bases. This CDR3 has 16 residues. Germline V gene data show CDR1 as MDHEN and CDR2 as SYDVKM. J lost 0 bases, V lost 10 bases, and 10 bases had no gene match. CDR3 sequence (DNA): TGTGCCACCCTCAGCGGGGGGTCCAGCTCCTACAATGAGCAGTTCTTC. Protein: CATLSGGSSSYNEQFF.

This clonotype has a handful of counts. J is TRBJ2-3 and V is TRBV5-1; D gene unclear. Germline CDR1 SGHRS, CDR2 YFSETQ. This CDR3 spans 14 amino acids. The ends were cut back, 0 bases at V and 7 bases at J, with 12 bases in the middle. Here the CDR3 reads CASSLEATSHTQYF. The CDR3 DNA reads TGCGCCAGCAGCTTGGAGGCGACCTCGCATACGCAGTATTTT.

The CDR3 DNA follows: TGTGCCAGCAGTGAGTTCGGGGAGCTGTTTTTT. Encoded protein: CASSEFGELFF. V is TRBV25-1 and J is TRBJ2-2; D ambiguous. Germline V gene lookup returns CDR1 MGHDK and CDR2 SYGVNS. With 3 bases removed from V and 7 bases from J, the gap between germline ends came to 3 bases. CDR3 size: 11 residues.

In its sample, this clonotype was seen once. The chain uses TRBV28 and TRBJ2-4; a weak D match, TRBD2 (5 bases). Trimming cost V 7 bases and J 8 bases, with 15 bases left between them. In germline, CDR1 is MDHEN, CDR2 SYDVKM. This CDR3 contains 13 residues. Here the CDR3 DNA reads TGTGCCAGCACCGACCCGGGGAAGGACATTCAGTACTTC. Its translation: CASTDPGKDIQYF.

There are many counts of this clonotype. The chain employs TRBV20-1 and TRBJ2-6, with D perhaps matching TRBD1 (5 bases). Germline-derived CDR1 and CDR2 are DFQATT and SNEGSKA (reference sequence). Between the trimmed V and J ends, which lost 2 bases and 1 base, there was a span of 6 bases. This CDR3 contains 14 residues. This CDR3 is CSARKGSGANVLTF. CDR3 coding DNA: TGCAGTGCTAGAAAGGGGTCTGGGGCCAACGTCCTGACTTTC.

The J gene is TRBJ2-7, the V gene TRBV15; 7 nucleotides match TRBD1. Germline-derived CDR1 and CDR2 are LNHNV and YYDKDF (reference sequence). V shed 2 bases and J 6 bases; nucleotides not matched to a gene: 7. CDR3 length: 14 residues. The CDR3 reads CATSRTSRQGEQYV. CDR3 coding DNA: TGTGCCACCAGCAGAACATCGAGACAGGGCGAGCAGTACGTC.

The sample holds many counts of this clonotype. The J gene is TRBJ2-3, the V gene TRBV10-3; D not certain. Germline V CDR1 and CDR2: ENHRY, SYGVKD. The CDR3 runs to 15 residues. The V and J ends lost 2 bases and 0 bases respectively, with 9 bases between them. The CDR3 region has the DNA TGTGCCATCAGTGAGGGCATGACTAGCACAGATACGCAGTATTTT. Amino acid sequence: CAISEGMTSTDTQYF.

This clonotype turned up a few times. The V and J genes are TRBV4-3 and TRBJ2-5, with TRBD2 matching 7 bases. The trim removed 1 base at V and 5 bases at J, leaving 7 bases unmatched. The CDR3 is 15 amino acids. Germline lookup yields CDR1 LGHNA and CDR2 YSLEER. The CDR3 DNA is TGCGCCAGCAGCCAAGTTCTAGGGGAGGGCGAGACCCAGTACTTC. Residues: CASSQVLGEGETQYF.

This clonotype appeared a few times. Written as DNA, the CDR3 is TGTGCCAGCGGACAGGGAGTCCACGAGCAGTACTTC. It is translated as CASGQGVHEQYF. This rearrangement joins TRBV6-6 to TRBJ2-7, with 8 bases identical to TRBD1. The ends lost 8 bases at V and 5 bases at J; junction bases unmatched: 5. CDR1 is MNHNY, CDR2 SVGAGI, per germline (reference sequence). This CDR3 is 12 amino acids long.

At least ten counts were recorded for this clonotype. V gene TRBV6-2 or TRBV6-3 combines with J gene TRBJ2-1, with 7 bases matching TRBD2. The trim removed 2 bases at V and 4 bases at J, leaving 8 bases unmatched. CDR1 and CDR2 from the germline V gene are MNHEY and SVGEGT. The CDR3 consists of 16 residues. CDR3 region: CASSYPGASGYNEQFF. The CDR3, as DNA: TGTGCCAGCAGTTACCCCGGGGCTAGCGGTTACAATGAGCAGTTCTTC.

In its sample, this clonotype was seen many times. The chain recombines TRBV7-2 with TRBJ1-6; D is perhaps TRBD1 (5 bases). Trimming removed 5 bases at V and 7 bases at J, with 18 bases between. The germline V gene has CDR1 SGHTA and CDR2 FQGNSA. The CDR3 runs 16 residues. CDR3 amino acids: CASSRLGRGSNSPLHF. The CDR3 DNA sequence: TGTGCCAGCAGCCGCCTAGGGCGGGGCTCAAATTCACCCCTCCACTTT.

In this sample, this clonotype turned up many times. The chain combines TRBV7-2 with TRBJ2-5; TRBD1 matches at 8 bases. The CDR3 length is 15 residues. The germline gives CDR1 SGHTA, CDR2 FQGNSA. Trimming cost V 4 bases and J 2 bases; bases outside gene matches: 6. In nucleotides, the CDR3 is TGTGCCAGCAGCTGGACAGGGATAATACAAGAGACCCAGTACTTC. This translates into CASSWTGIIQETQYF.

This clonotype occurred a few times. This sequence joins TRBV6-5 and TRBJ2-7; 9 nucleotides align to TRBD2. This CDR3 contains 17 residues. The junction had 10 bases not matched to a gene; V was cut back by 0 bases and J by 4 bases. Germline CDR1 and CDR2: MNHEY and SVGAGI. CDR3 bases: TGTGCCAGCAGTTACTCGACTCCCAGCGGGGGGAATTACGAGCAGTACTTC. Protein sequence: CASSYSTPSGGNYEQYF.

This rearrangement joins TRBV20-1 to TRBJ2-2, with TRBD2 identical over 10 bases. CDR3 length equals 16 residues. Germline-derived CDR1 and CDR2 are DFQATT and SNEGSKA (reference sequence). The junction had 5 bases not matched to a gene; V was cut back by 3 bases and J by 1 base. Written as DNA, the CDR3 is TGCAGTGCTAGGGGGGCTAGCGGGGGGAACACCGGGGAGCTGTTTTTT. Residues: CSARGASGGNTGELFF.

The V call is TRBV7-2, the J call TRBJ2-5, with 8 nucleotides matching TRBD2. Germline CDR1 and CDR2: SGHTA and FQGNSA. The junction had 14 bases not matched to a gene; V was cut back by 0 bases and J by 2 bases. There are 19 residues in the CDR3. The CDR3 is CASSLAGHRAGGKQETQYF. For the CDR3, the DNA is TGTGCCAGCAGCTTAGCGGGTCATAGGGCGGGGGGCAAACAAGAGACCCAGTACTTC.

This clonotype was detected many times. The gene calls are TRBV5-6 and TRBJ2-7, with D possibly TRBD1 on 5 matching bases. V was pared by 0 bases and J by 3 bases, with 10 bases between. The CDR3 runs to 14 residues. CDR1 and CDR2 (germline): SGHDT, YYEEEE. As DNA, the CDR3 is TGTGCCAGCAGCTTGGGACAGAAAGTCTACGAGCAGTACTTC. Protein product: CASSLGQKVYEQYF.

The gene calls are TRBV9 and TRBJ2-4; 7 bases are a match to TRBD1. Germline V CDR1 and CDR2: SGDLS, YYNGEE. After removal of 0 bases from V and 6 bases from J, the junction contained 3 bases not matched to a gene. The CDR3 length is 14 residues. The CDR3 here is CASSVGYRGNIQYF. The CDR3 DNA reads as TGTGCCAGCAGCGTAGGGTACAGGGGAAACATTCAGTACTTC.

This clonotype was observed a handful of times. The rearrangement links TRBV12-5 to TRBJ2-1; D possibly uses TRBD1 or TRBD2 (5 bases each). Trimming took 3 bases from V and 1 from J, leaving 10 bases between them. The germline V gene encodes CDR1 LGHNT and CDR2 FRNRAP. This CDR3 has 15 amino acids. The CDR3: CASGFGTGSYNEQFF. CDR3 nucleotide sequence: TGTGCTAGTGGTTTCGGGACGGGATCCTACAATGAGCAGTTCTTC.

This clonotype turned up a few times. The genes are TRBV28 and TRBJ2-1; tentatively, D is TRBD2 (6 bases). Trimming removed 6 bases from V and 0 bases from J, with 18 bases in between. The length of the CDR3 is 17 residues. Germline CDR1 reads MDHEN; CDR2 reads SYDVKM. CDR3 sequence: CASSPYTSLSSYNEQFF. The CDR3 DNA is TGTGCCAGCAGCCCCTATACTAGCCTAAGCTCCTACAATGAGCAGTTCTTC.

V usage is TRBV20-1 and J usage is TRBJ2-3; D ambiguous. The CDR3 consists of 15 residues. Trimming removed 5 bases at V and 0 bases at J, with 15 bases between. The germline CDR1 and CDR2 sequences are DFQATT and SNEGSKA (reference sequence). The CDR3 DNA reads TGCAGTGCTCCCCCCCACGTCGGGAGCACAGATACGCAGTATTTT. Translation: CSAPPHVGSTDTQYF.